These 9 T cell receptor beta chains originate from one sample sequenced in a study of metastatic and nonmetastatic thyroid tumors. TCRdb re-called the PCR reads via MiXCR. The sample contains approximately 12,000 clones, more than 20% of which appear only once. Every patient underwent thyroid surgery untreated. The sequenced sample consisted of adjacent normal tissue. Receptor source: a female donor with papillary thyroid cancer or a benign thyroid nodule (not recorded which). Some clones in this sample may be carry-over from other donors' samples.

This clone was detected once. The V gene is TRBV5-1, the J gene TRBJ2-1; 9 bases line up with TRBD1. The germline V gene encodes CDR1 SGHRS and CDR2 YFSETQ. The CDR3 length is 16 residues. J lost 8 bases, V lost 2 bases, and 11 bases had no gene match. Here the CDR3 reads CASSLTGGTAVDEQFF. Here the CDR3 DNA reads TGCGCCAGCAGCTTAACAGGGGGCACCGCAGTCGATGAGCAGTTCTTC. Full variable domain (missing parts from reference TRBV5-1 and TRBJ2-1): KAGVTQTPRYLIKTRGQQVTLSCSPISGHRSVSWYQQTPGQGLQFLFEYFSETQRNKGNFPGRFSGRQFSNSRSEMNVSTLELGDSALYLCASSLTGGTAVDEQFFGPGTRLTVL.

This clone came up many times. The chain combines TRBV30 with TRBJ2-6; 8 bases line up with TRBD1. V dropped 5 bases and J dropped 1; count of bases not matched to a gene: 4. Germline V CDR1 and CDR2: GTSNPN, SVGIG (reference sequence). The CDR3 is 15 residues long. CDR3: CAWDRGASGANVLTF. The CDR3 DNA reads TGTGCCTGGGACAGGGGCGCTTCTGGGGCCAACGTCCTGACTTTC.

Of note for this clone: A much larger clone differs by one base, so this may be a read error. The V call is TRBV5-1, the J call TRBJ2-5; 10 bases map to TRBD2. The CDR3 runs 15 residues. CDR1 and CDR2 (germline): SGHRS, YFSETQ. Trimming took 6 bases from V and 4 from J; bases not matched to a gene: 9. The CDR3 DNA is TGCGCCAGCATCCCCGGACTAGCGGACGGAGAGACCCAGTACTTC. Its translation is CASIPGLADGETQYF.

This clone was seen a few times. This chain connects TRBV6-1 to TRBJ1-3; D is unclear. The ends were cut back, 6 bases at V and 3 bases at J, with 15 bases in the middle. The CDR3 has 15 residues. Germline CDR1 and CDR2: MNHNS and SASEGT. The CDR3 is CASSLRAGNGNTIYF. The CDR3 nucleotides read TGTGCCAGCAGCCTTCGAGCGGGCAATGGAAACACCATATATTTT.

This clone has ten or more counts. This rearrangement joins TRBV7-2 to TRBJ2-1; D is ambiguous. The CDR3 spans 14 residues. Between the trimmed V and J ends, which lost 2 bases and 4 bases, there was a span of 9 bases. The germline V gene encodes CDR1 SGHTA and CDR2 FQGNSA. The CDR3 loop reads CASSLPGQYNEQFF. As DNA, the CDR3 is TGTGCCAGCAGCTTACCTGGGCAGTACAATGAGCAGTTCTTC.

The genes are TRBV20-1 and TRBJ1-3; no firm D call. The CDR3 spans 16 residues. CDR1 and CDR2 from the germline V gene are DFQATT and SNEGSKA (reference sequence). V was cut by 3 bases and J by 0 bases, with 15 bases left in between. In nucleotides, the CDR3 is TGCAGTGCTAGCTCCTCCTTGTGGTGCTCTGGAAACACCATATATTTT. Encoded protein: CSASSSLWCSGNTIYF.

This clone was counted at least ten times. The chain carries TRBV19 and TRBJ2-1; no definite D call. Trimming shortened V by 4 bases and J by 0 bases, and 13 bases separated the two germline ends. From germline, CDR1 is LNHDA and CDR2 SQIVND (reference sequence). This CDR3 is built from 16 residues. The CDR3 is CASSTYSLSSYNEQFF. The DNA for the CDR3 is TGTGCCAGTAGTACGTACAGTCTCTCCTCCTACAATGAGCAGTTCTTC.

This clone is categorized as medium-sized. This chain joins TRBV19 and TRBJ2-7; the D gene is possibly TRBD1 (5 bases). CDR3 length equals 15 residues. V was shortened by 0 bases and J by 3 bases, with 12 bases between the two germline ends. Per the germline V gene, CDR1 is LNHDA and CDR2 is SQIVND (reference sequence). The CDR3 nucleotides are TGTGCCAGTAGTATAGATGGCTATCAGGGCTACGAGCAGTACTTC. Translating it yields CASSIDGYQGYEQYF.

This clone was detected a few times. CDR3 loop: CASSQDPFIEPLHF. CDR3 DNA sequence: TGCGCCAGCAGCCAAGATCCTTTTATCGAACCCCTCCACTTT. This chain uses TRBV4-1 with TRBJ1-6; D not resolved. Trimming left V 0 bases short and J 12 bases short, with 12 bases between. The germline gives CDR1 MGHRA, CDR2 YSYEKL. This CDR3 is built from 14 residues.